What follows is one TCR beta chain and its context. The CDR3 extends over 13 amino acids. Between the trimmed V and J ends, which lost 6 bases and 0 bases, there was a span of 8 bases. Germline values: CDR1 KGHSH, CDR2 LQKENI. The data stem from a study of blood T cell repertoires in COVID-19. Looking at the study overall: Samples representing acute and convalescent COVID-19 were sourced from the United States, Italy and Spain.

Per the authors' pipeline: Amplified reference gene primers provided the basis for estimating nucleated cell counts. The repertoire was sequenced with immunoSEQ multiplex PCR; TCRdb's copy has only in-frame clones and lacks some. V and J calls and clone size come straight from that table; D and trimming were deduced from the DNA. The sample lists 100,000 to 150,000 clones, approximately 85% occurring once. The genes are TRBV18 and TRBJ1-1, with no clear D. The sequenced sample consisted of peripheral blood. This TCR was recovered from a woman older than 75 with COVID-19, enrolled during active disease. The CDR3 sequence is CASSPVMNTEAFF. The CDR3 DNA sequence: TGTGCCAGCTCTCCTGTTATGAACACTGAAGCTTTCTTT.